This T cell receptor beta chain comes out of a study of beta chain features in type 1 diabetes. cDNA synthesis used the whole RNA isolate, giving expressed TCRB sequences. Reads from naive, central memory and regulatory T cell samples averaged around 3.5 million. The table came from immunoSEQ multiplex PCR; TCRdb's copy has only in-frame clones and leaves some out. Among around 160,000 clones, roughly 60% were seen once, and the ten largest hold about 0.089%. Study findings and constraints: Across patients, naive, central memory and Treg TCRB repertoires exhibited apparently greater similarity than was observed across healthy donors. Shortening that was moderate but significant affected the TCRB CDR3s of Type 1 diabetes patients in all four CD4+ subsets.

Trimming removed 5 bases at V and 1 base at J, with 12 bases between. The CDR3 has 14 amino acids. Germline V gene lookup returns CDR1 SEHNR and CDR2 FQNEAQ (reference sequence). Populations isolated by sorting all had purity greater than 95%. In its sample, this clone was seen a few times. Its antigen is as yet unknown. The sequence derives from a man younger than 45 with type 1 diabetes. The rearrangement links TRBV7-9 to TRBJ2-7, with D uncertain. Input material: naive CD4+ T cells from blood. DNA for the CDR3: TGTGCCAGCAGCCTCTTAACATCGTCCTACGAGCAGTACTTC. Its protein is CASSLLTSSYEQYF.